This section outlines one TCR beta chain sequence together with its context. Antigen: not known. Together with a sample-barcoded 5' primer, a J-beta primer mix was included in a second PCR lasting about 6 to 11 cycles. Every sample gave at least 2.5 million paired-end reads containing CDR3. TCRdb ran MiXCR on the 5' RACE reads and lists one entry per CDR3 protein. The data hold 870,000 or so distinct CDR3 sequences, with 29% observed a single time. The data belong to a study of blood T cells in healthy people across ages. Study-wide points: Older individuals had lower TCR beta diversity per million T cells (the decline was roughly linear).

Germline loops: CDR1 SGHTA, CDR2 FQGNSA. The CDR3 contains 17 residues. V dropped 1 base and J dropped 9; count of bases not matched to a gene: 11. In terms of origin and age, donors were healthy Caucasian individuals from Russia aged 6 to 90. The chain couples TRBV7-2 to TRBJ2-1; TRBD2 matches 11 bases. The TCR comes from an elderly woman in good health. The sample comprised blood. CDR3 DNA sequence: TGTGCCAGCAGCTTAGGAACACTAGCGGGGGAGGCGTGTGAGCAGTTCTTC. Its protein product is CASSLGTLAGEACEQFF.